What follows are 19 T cell receptor beta chains derived from one specimen sequenced in a study of T cells after yellow fever vaccination. TCRdb re-derived calls from the 5' RACE reads in MiXCR, one entry per CDR3 protein. The repertoire holds 70,000 or so distinct CDR3 sequences, approximately 5% seen once, with 2.2% in the top ten. Specimen: CD4+ T cells sorted from PBMCs, collected around 15 days after the first yellow fever vaccination. These TCRs come from a man younger than 30 who received the YFV17D yellow fever vaccine.

There are many counts of this clonotype. Here the CDR3 reads CASSVVLAGQETQYF. CDR3 bases: TGTGCCAGCAGCGTTGTCCTAGCGGGACAAGAGACCCAGTACTTC. The chain is built from TRBV5-4 and TRBJ2-5; 9 bases align to TRBD2. The trim removed 4 bases at V and 2 bases at J, leaving 6 bases unmatched. The CDR3 extends over 15 amino acids. The V gene's germline CDR1 is SGHNT and CDR2 YYREEE (reference sequence).

This clonotype showed up many times. The chain recombines TRBV7-8 with TRBJ2-7; 7 bases are shared with TRBD2. Germline-derived CDR1 and CDR2 are SGHVS and FQNEAQ. The CDR3 sequence is 14 residues long. V lost 8 bases, J lost 1 base, and 8 bases stayed unmatched. The CDR3 sequence is CASGRGSGSYEQYF. The CDR3 nucleotides are TGTGCCAGCGGGAGGGGCAGCGGGTCCTACGAGCAGTACTTC.

This clonotype appeared many times. V gene TRBV20-1 combines with J gene TRBJ1-1, with D tentatively TRBD1 (6 bases). Germline V gene lookup returns CDR1 DFQATT and CDR2 SNEGSKA (reference sequence). This CDR3 spans 15 amino acids. V was pared by 7 bases and J by 3 bases, with 21 bases between. The CDR3 loop reads CSVSLNRVPDTEAFF. The CDR3 DNA reads as TGCAGTGTTTCGCTTAACAGGGTGCCCGACACTGAAGCTTTCTTT.

Many counts were recorded for this clonotype. The chain is built from TRBV20-1 and TRBJ1-2; D is uncertain. Deletions cut 6 bases from V and 4 bases from J, with 6 bases between. Germline values: CDR1 DFQATT, CDR2 SNEGSKA (reference sequence). This CDR3 spans 10 amino acids. The CDR3 sequence: CSAAGYGYTF. The CDR3 DNA follows: TGCAGTGCAGCAGGCTATGGCTACACCTTC.

This clonotype was observed at least ten times. This sequence joins TRBV18 and TRBJ2-7, with 8 bases identical to TRBD1. The CDR3 totals 14 residues. Per germline, CDR1 KGHSH and CDR2 LQKENI. The junction had 4 bases not matched to a gene; V was cut back by 0 bases and J by 6 bases. Here the CDR3 reads CASSPPPGGGEQYF. The CDR3 bases are TGTGCCAGCTCACCACCGCCAGGGGGCGGCGAGCAGTACTTC.

This clonotype was observed at least ten times. The rearrangement joins TRBV5-1 to TRBJ1-6; 7 bases are shared with TRBD1. This CDR3 has 13 residues. Per germline, CDR1 SGHRS and CDR2 YFSETQ. V lost 5 bases, J lost 6 bases, and 2 bases stayed unmatched. The chain's CDR3 is CASSRDSNSPLHF. CDR3 DNA: TGCGCCAGCAGTCGGGACAGTAATTCACCCCTCCACTTT.

There are many counts of this clonotype. The chain has TRBV18 and TRBJ2-5; 7 bases line up with TRBD2. Per germline, CDR1 KGHSH and CDR2 LQKENI. The CDR3 sequence is 16 residues long. The ends lost 6 bases at V and 5 bases at J; junction bases unmatched: 15. The CDR3: CASSADLRGTMETQYF. The CDR3 coding sequence is TGTGCCAGCTCGGCCGACCTACGCGGGACTATGGAGACCCAGTACTTC.

This clonotype was seen many times. V and J are TRBV10-3 and TRBJ1-1; D gene unclear. V lost 6 bases and J 1 base, leaving 9 bases between the germline ends. The CDR3 runs to 13 residues. The germline V gene encodes CDR1 ENHRY and CDR2 SYGVKD. Here the CDR3 DNA reads TGTGCCATCAGCTCGACAAGGAACACTGAAGCTTTCTTT. Translating gives CAISSTRNTEAFF.

A note on this clonotype: A much bigger clone sits one base away, suggesting this may be a read error. The V and J genes are TRBV18 and TRBJ2-5, with D tentatively TRBD1 (6 bases). In germline, CDR1 is KGHSH, CDR2 LQKENI. The CDR3 extends over 15 amino acids. The V end was cut by 0 bases, the J end by 5 bases, with 13 bases between. The CDR3 nucleotides are TGTGCCAGCTCACCACCGGGACATGTGCGGGAGACCCAGTACTTC. This translates into CASSPPGHVRETQYF.

As regards this clonotype: A much larger clonotype is one base distant, so this may be a read error. This chain joins TRBV5-4 and TRBJ1-1; D remains unclear. V was cut by 0 bases and J by 5 bases, with 11 bases left in between. The CDR3 covers 14 residues. Germline CDR1 SGHNT, CDR2 YYREEE (reference sequence). The CDR3 DNA reads as TGTGCCAGCAGCTTGGGGACGACAAAGACTGAAGCTTTCTTT. This sequence encodes CASSLGTTKTEAFF.

Ten or more counts support this clonotype. V usage is TRBV3-1 and J usage is TRBJ1-1; tentative D call: TRBD1 (5 bases). Germline V gene lookup returns CDR1 LGHDT and CDR2 YNNKEL (reference sequence). The V end lost 11 bases, the J end lost 5 bases, and 15 bases lay between the germline ends. The length of the CDR3 is 12 residues. This CDR3 reads CAAGLGRTEAFF. In DNA form, the CDR3 reads TGTGCCGCAGGGCTGGGGAGGACTGAAGCTTTCTTT.

This clonotype was seen repeatedly, ten times or more. CDR3 bases: TGTGCCAGCAGTCGACTAGCGGGGGGGCAACAGACCCAGTACTTC. Amino acids: CASSRLAGGQQTQYF. The V call is TRBV6-1, the J call TRBJ2-5; 14 nucleotides match TRBD2. V lost 5 bases to trimming and J lost 6 bases; unmatched junction nucleotides: 5. Germline CDR1 and CDR2: MNHNS and SASEGT. The CDR3 is 15 amino acids.

Many counts were recorded for this clonotype. J is TRBJ2-2 and V is TRBV11-2; weak D call: TRBD1 (6 bases). V dropped 7 bases and J dropped 4 bases, with 25 bases sitting between them. Germline V gene lookup returns CDR1 SGHAT and CDR2 FQNNGV. CDR3 length: 18 residues. The CDR3 bases are TGTGCCAGCACTGCTAGACAGGTTGACCCCTGGGGCACCGGGGAGCTGTTTTTT. Amino acids: CASTARQVDPWGTGELFF.

This clonotype was detected ten times or more. The chain couples TRBV9 to TRBJ2-1; D call uncertain. Germline values: CDR1 SGDLS, CDR2 YYNGEE. The germline V and J ends were trimmed by 0 bases and 10 bases, with 11 bases remaining between them. This CDR3 spans 13 amino acids. As DNA, the CDR3 is TGTGCCAGCAGCGTAGCTACGAGTTCCGAGCAGTTCTTC. This gives the protein CASSVATSSEQFF.

This clonotype was recorded many times. This chain uses TRBV7-2 with TRBJ1-5, with TRBD1 matching over 7 bases. Germline values: CDR1 SGHTA, CDR2 FQGNSA. The CDR3 contains 19 residues. V shed 5 bases and J 4 bases; nucleotides not matched to a gene: 20. CDR3 in DNA: TGTGCCAGCAGCCGGAATATATTACAGGGGAGACCCTTGAATCAGCCCCAGCATTTT. Translating gives CASSRNILQGRPLNQPQHF. The entire variable domain, with the rest obtained from reference TRBV7-2 and TRBJ1-5, is as follows: GAGVSQSPSNKVTEKGKDVELRCDPISGHTALYWYRQSLGQGLEFLIYFQGNSAPDKSGLPSDRFSAERTGGSVSTLTIQRTQQEDSAVYLCASSRNILQGRPLNQPQHFGDGTRLSIL.

This clonotype showed up many times. This chain connects TRBV7-6 to TRBJ2-1; 10 positions agree with TRBD2. Germline CDR1 and CDR2: SGHVS and FNYEAQ. CDR3 length equals 17 residues. After removal of 5 bases from V and 5 bases from J, the junction contained 12 bases not matched to a gene. The CDR3 reads CASSRSPTSGRNNEQFF. For the CDR3, the DNA is TGTGCCAGCAGCCGATCTCCGACTAGCGGGCGGAACAATGAGCAGTTCTTC. Looking up the rest from reference TRBV7-6 and TRBJ2-1 gives the full variable domain: GAGVSQSPRYKVTKRGQDVALRCDPISGHVSLYWYRQALGQGPEFLTYFNYEAQQDKSGLPNDRFSAERPEGSISTLTIQRTEQRDSAMYRCASSRSPTSGRNNEQFFGPGTRLTVL.

In this sample, this clonotype turned up many times. CDR3 protein: CASSIGAGGHLETQYF. DNA for the CDR3: TGTGCCAGCAGTATAGGGGCCGGGGGGCACTTAGAGACCCAGTACTTC. The gene calls are TRBV11-2 and TRBJ2-5; a weak D match, TRBD2 (7 bases). CDR1 and CDR2 (germline): SGHAT, FQNNGV. CDR3 size: 16 residues. Between the trimmed V and J ends, which lost 6 bases and 4 bases, there was a span of 21 bases.

This clonotype was counted at least ten times. In DNA, the CDR3 is TGTGCCATTCGACCCGGGACGGAAGAGACCCAGTACTTC. This translates into CAIRPGTEETQYF. The chain carries TRBV10-3 and TRBJ2-5, with D perhaps TRBD1 or TRBD2 (5 bases each). Per the germline V gene, CDR1 is ENHRY and CDR2 is SYGVKD. Trimming pared 9 bases from V and 3 bases from J, leaving 14 bases between. This CDR3 region has 13 residues.

This clonotype was picked up many times. The chain has TRBV25-1 and TRBJ1-1; D is uncertain. The V end was cut by 7 bases, the J end by 7 bases, with 10 bases between. The CDR3 covers 11 residues. Looked up from germline, CDR1 is MGHDK and CDR2 is SYGVNS. For the CDR3, the DNA is TGTGCCAGCACAAACAGATATGAAGCTTTCTTT. It translates to CASTNRYEAFF.